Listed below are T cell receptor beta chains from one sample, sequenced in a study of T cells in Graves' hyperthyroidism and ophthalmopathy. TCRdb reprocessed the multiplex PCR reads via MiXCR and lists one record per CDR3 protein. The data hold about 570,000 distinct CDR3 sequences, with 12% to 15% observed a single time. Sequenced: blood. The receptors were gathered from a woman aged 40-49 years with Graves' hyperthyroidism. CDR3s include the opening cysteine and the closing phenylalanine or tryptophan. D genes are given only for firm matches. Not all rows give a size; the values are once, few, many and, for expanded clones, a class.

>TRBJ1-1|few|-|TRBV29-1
CSVTGNTEAFF
TGCAGCGTTACGGGGAACACTGAAGCTTTCTTT
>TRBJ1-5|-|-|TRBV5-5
CASSLGGKSNQPQHF
TGTGCCAGCAGCTTGGGGGGGAAGAGCAATCAGCCCCAGCATTTT
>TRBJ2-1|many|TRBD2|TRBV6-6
CASSYSNLAGVGVDHEQFF
TGTGCCAGCAGTTACTCGAATCTAGCGGGAGTCGGGGTTGACCATGAGCAGTTCTTC
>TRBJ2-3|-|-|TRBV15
CATSRDHQGPYTDTQYF
TGTGCCACCAGCAGAGATCATCAGGGGCCGTACACAGATACGCAGTATTTT
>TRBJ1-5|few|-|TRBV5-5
CASSSRGPGSQPQHF
TGTGCCAGCAGCTCCCGGGGCCCAGGTAGTCAGCCCCAGCATTTT
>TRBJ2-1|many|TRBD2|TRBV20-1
CSAVSGRAMNEQFF
TGCAGTGCCGTTAGCGGGAGGGCCATGAATGAGCAGTTCTTC
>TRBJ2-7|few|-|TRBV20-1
CSAPDLNKDEQYF
TGCAGTGCTCCTGACCTGAACAAGGACGAGCAGTACTTC
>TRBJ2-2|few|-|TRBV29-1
CSVPSGAGELFF
TGCAGCGTTCCGTCTGGGGCCGGGGAGCTGTTTTTT
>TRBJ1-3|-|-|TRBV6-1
CASFRLGSGNTIYF
TGTGCCAGCTTTCGGCTAGGGAGTGGAAACACCATATATTTT
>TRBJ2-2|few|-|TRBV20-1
CSASGWTKNTGELFF
TGCAGTGCTAGTGGCTGGACCAAGAACACCGGGGAGCTGTTTTTT
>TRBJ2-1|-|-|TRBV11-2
CASSLVRHNEQFF
TGTGCCAGCAGCTTAGTGAGGCACAATGAGCAGTTCTTC
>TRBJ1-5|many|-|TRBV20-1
CSAGAGSGNQPQHF
TGCAGTGCAGGTGCCGGTAGTGGCAATCAGCCCCAGCATTTT
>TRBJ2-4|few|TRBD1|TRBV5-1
CASSFDRVDIQYF
TGCGCCAGCAGCTTTGACAGGGTGGACATTCAGTACTTC
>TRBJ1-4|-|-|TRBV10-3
CAIRDTGTPNEKLFF
TGTGCCATCAGGGATACAGGGACCCCTAATGAAAAACTGTTTTTT
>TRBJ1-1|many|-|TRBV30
CAWSARGGGTEAFF
TGTGCCTGGAGTGCTAGGGGCGGTGGCACTGAAGCTTTCTTT
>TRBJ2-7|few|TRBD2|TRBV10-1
CASKGLASEQYF
TGCGCCAGCAAGGGACTAGCATCCGAGCAGTACTTC
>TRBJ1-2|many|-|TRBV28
CASIPGGESYGYTF
TGTGCCAGCATCCCTGGGGGGGAGAGCTATGGCTACACCTTC
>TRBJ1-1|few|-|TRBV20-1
CSARDRALSKTEAFF
TGCAGTGCTAGAGACCGGGCCCTTAGTAAGACTGAAGCTTTCTTT
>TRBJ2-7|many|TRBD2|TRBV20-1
CSARSGTSGSNYEQYF
TGCAGTGCTAGAAGCGGGACTAGCGGGAGTAACTACGAGCAGTACTTC
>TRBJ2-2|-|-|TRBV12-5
CASGSASGSVTGELFF
TGTGCTAGTGGTTCGGCTAGTGGGAGCGTCACCGGGGAGCTGTTTTTT
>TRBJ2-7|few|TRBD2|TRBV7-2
CASSPGLAFTYEQYF
TGTGCCAGCAGCCCCGGACTAGCGTTTACCTACGAGCAGTACTTC
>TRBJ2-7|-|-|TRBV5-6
CASSLRTAAYEQYF
TGTGCCAGCAGCTTAAGGACAGCCGCCTACGAGCAGTACTTC
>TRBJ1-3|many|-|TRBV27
CASSLVGAGNTIYF
TGTGCCAGCAGTTTGGTAGGGGCAGGTAACACCATATATTTT
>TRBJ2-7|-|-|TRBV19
CARSRRPQTYEQYF
TGTGCCAGATCCAGGCGGCCTCAAACCTACGAGCAGTACTTC
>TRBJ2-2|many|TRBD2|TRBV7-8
CASSSSGATNTGELFF
TGTGCCAGCAGCTCTAGCGGAGCGACGAACACCGGGGAGCTGTTTTTT
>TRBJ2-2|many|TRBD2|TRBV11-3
CASKQREVTGELFF
TGTGCCAGCAAACAGCGGGAGGTCACCGGGGAGCTGTTTTTT
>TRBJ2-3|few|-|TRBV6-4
CASSALEGDTQYF
TGTGCCAGCAGTGCCCTCGAAGGAGATACGCAGTATTTT
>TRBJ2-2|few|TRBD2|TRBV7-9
CASSAPGGIGELFF
TGTGCCAGCAGCGCCCCGGGGGGGATCGGGGAGCTGTTTTTT
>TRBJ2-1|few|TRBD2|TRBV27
CASSYGTSGRPRGRKFF
TGTGCCAGCAGTTACGGGACTAGCGGGAGGCCCCGGGGTAGAAAGTTCTTC
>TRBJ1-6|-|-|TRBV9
CASNPGGDSYNSPLHF
TGTGCCAGCAACCCTGGAGGGGACTCCTATAATTCACCCCTCCACTTT
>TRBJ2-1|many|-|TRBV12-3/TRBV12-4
CASSPTLQGYEQFF
TGTGCCAGCAGCCCAACCCTCCAGGGCTATGAGCAGTTCTTC
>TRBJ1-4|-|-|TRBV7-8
CASSLGQSYEKLFF
TGTGCCAGCAGCTTAGGACAATCCTATGAAAAACTGTTTTTT
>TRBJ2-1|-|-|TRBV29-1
CSVHVRGSYNEQFF
TGCAGCGTCCACGTTCGGGGTTCCTACAATGAGCAGTTCTTC
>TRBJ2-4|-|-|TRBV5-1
CASSADGVIQYF
TGCGCCAGCAGCGCTGATGGGGTCATTCAGTACTTC
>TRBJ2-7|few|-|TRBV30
CAWSQPGEQYF
TGTGCCTGGAGCCAGCCCGGCGAGCAGTACTTC
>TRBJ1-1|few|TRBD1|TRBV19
CASSPLPGGNTEAFF
TGTGCCAGTAGTCCCCTACCAGGGGGCAACACTGAAGCTTTCTTT
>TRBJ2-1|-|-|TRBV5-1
CASSPQGSYNEQFF
TGTGCCAGCTCACCGCAAGGGTCGTACAATGAGCAGTTCTTC
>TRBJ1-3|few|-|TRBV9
CASSVGSASGNTIYF
TGTGCCAGCAGCGTAGGTAGTGCCTCTGGAAACACCATATATTTC
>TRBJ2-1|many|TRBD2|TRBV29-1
CSELAGTSGKQFF
TGCAGCGAATTAGCCGGGACTAGCGGGAAACAGTTCTTC
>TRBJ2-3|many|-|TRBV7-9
CASSPKWGGTDTQYF
TGTGCCAGCAGCCCTAAGTGGGGGGGCACAGATACGCAGTATTTT